What follows is one T cell receptor (beta chain) and its context. These data originate in a study of blood T cell repertoires in COVID-19. V was clipped by 1 base and J by 4 bases; unmatched bases: 6. Germline assignment: CDR1 SGHVS and CDR2 FQNEAQ. This CDR3 comprises 16 residues. Data came from immunoSEQ multiplex PCR; TCRdb stores just in-frame clones and leaves some out. The sample has some 54,000 clones; around four fifths are singletons. The rearrangement links TRBV7-8 to TRBJ2-1; 8 nucleotides agree with TRBD2. The TCR originated in a man aged 70 or older with active COVID-19. Sequenced: peripheral blood. The CDR3 loop is CASSLVGRGGYNEQFF. The DNA of the CDR3 is TGTGCCAGCAGCTTAGTTGGTCGGGGGGGGTACAATGAGCAGTTCTTC.